The sequence of this T cell receptor beta chain was determined in a study of a mutant IDH1 vaccine in newly diagnosed glioma. CDR3 length equals 15 residues. Germline trimming cut 3 bases from V and 6 bases from J; bases unmatched to any gene: 3. Germline V lookup: CDR1 MGHRA, CDR2 YSYEKL. Time point meaning: baseline, week 1 (first vaccination visit). Documented treatment: pre-vaccination baseline after standard-of-care therapy. Libraries were prepared by immunoSEQ multiplex PCR; TCRdb keeps only in-frame clonotypes and omits some of them. Of tens of thousands of clones in the sample, around 92% were seen once.

V gene TRBV4-1 combines with J gene TRBJ1-3, with 12 positions matching TRBD1. Material: PBMCs, obtained from a glioma patient treated with radiotherapy, temozolomide or both. The clonotype was recovered from a man aged 45-60 years with glioma. CDR3 DNA: TGCGCCAGCAGCCATGGGACAGGGGGCGAAAACACCATATATTTT. It translates to CASSHGTGGENTIYF.